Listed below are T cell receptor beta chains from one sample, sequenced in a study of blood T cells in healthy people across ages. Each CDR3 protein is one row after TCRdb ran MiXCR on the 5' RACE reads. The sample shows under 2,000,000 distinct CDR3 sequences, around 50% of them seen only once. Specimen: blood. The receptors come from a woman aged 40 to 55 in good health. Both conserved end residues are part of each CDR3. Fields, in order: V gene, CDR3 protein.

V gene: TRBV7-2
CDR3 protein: CASSLDRLAGGHNEQFF

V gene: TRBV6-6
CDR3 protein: CASSAARASQETQYF

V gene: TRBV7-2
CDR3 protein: CASSLGSGTTYYGYTF

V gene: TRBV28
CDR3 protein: CASQARPYEQYF

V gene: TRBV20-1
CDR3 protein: CSASVSGGGYNEQFF

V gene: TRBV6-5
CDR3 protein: CASSYEVVSPLHF

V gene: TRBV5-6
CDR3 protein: CASSLEWTTYEQYF

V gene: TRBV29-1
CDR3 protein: CSVWGSWGQYQETQYF

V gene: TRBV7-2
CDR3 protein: CASSLQTGRFGYGYTF

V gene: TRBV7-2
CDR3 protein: CASSLAPGTSYEQFF

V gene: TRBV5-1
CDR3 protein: CASSTRGRTDTQYF

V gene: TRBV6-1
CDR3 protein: CASSPNSLAEPAKETQYF

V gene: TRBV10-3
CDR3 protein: CAISERGVNEQYF

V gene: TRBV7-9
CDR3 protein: CASSSEVGLGNQPQHF

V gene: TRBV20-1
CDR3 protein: CSARDLRGLNEQFF

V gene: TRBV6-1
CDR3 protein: CASSAPKGGYEQYF

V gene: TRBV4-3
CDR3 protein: CAGSQNGPSTDTQYF

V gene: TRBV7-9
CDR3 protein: CASSAWDRDINEQFF

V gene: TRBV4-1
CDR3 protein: CASSPFSDYSNYGYTF

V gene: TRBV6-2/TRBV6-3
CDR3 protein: CASNAQNSYEQYF

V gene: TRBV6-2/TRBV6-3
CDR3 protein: CASSQSGSEQFF

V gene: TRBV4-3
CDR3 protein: CASSQGAQGLLGYTF

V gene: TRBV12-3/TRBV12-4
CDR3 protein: CASSPGQGASTEAFF

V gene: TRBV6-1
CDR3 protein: CASIQQRLGNADTQYF

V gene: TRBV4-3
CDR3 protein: CASSQGLSEGNYGYTF

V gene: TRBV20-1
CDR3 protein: CSALRLDRDNSPLHF

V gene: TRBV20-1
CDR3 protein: CSARGQGDNYGYTF

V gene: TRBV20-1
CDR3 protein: CSASKGTGPPYEQYF